Detailed here is one T cell receptor (beta chain). Its target is not known. This specimen belongs to a study of cytomegalovirus exposure and HLA in healthy donors. Overall study results and limits: Using a false discovery rate of 0.05, a later analysis showed that approximately 16,000 TCR beta sequences were associated with HLA alleles. It was around 160 TCR beta chains that were listed as cytomegalovirus-associated. In a later analysis, V- and J-gene trimming of beta chains associated with a DCLRE1C missense variant, replicated independently.

The PCR made use of 60 Vbeta and 13 Jbeta primers. Produced via immunoSEQ multiplex PCR; TCRdb's table is partial and in-frame only. The data hold about 180,000 clones, with over 60% observed a single time. With V trimmed by 0 bases and J by 5 bases, 4 bases remained unmatched. The CDR3 runs to 15 residues. The germline CDR1 and CDR2 sequences are KGHSH and LQKENI. The V and J genes are TRBV18 and TRBJ2-5, with TRBD1 matching over 9 bases. The clonotype comes from a man aged 35-49 years in good health and CMV-seronegative. What was sequenced was PBMCs. The CDR3 DNA is TGTGCCAGCTCACCACCGACAGGGGGATTGGAGACCCAGTACTTC. Protein sequence: CASSPPTGGLETQYF.